A single sample gave rise to the 15 T cell receptor beta chains below, sequenced in a study of T cell changes during pregnancy in multiple sclerosis. Using immunoSEQ multiplex PCR, the repertoire was profiled, and TCRdb retains in-frame clones only, with some absent. The sample gives about 48,000 clones, around 92% of which show up once; approximately 0.9% is in the top ten. The sample was CD4+ T cells from peripheral blood mononuclear cells, taken in the second trimester of pregnancy. The receptors stem from a female donor in good health, enrolled as a control in a pregnancy study.

This clone was counted once. The CDR3 region is CASSKGLAGSSYEQYF. CDR3 nucleotide sequence: TGTGCCAGTAGTAAGGGACTAGCGGGGAGCTCCTACGAGCAGTACTTC. The chain is built from TRBV19 and TRBJ2-7, with 13 bases identical to TRBD2. Germline V gene data show CDR1 as LNHDA and CDR2 as SQIVND (reference sequence). Losses at the gene ends were 4 bases for V and 0 bases for J; bases not matched to a gene: 3. The CDR3 contains 16 residues.

The genes are TRBV7-2 and TRBJ2-1; no definite D call. V shed 1 base and J shed 4 bases, with 11 bases lying between them. The CDR3 has 15 residues. Germline V gene lookup returns CDR1 SGHTA and CDR2 FQGNSA. CDR3 sequence reads: CASSLGSGRYNEQFF. The CDR3 nucleotides are TGTGCCAGCAGCTTAGGTTCGGGTAGGTACAATGAGCAGTTCTTC.

The rearrangement links TRBV4-2 to TRBJ2-7, with a weak D call TRBD2 (6 bases). The CDR3 is made up of 17 amino acids. Germline V gene data show CDR1 as LGHNA and CDR2 as YNFKEQ. The V and J ends lost 0 bases and 3 bases respectively, with 18 bases between them. Here the CDR3 DNA reads TGTGCCAGCAGCCAAGAACCAGCGGGTCGCCCTAACTACGAGCAGTACTTC. Residues: CASSQEPAGRPNYEQYF.

CDR3 region: CASSPGGRTYNEQFF. CDR3 DNA sequence: TGTGCCAGCTCACCAGGCGGGAGGACCTACAATGAGCAGTTCTTC. V is TRBV18 and J is TRBJ2-1; TRBD2 matches 8 bases. The germline gives CDR1 KGHSH, CDR2 LQKENI. V dropped 2 bases and J dropped 2; count of bases not matched to a gene: 2. The CDR3 is made up of 15 amino acids.

The rearrangement links TRBV6-5 to TRBJ2-1; no definite D call. The CDR3 runs to 14 residues. V was shortened by 0 bases and J by 7 bases, with 10 bases between the two germline ends. From germline, CDR1 is MNHEY and CDR2 SVGAGI. CDR3 DNA: TGTGCCAGCAGTTACTCGATGGTGAGGAATGAGCAGTTCTTC. It specifies CASSYSMVRNEQFF.

The V gene is TRBV6-1, the J gene TRBJ2-1; 13 bases line up with TRBD2. Per germline, CDR1 MNHNS and CDR2 SASEGT. The CDR3 totals 13 residues. V dropped 6 bases and J dropped 12; count of bases not matched to a gene: 5. Here the CDR3 DNA reads TGTGCCAGCAGCGGGACTAGCGGGGAGATGCAGTTCTTC. It specifies CASSGTSGEMQFF.

The chain links TRBV18 to TRBJ2-7; 9 bases match TRBD1. V was clipped by 3 bases and J by 4 bases; unmatched bases: 7. CDR3 length: 15 amino acids. The germline CDR1 and CDR2 sequences are KGHSH and LQKENI. CDR3 in amino acids: CASSPTGGAKYEQYF. The CDR3 nucleotides read TGTGCCAGCTCACCCACAGGGGGCGCGAAGTACGAGCAGTACTTC.

The chain is built from TRBV27 and TRBJ2-2; 9 nucleotides agree with TRBD2. The CDR3 loop spans 16 amino acids. In germline, CDR1 is MNHEY, CDR2 SMNVEV (reference sequence). V lost 6 bases, J lost 2 bases, and 7 bases stayed unmatched. The CDR3 spells CASSIAGGPNTGELFF. The CDR3 region has the DNA TGTGCCAGCAGCATCGCGGGAGGGCCAAACACCGGGGAGCTGTTTTTT.

J is TRBJ2-4 and V is TRBV7-3, with TRBD2 matching over 8 bases. Germline assignment: CDR1 SGHTA and CDR2 FQGTGA. The V segment lost 0 bases and the J segment 7 bases; nucleotides outside the gene matches: 5. CDR3 length: 15 amino acids. The CDR3 sequence is CASSLTGLAGNIQYF. The CDR3 DNA reads TGTGCCAGCAGCTTAACGGGCCTAGCGGGTAACATTCAGTACTTC.

The chain recombines TRBV5-6 with TRBJ1-1; D possibly corresponds to TRBD1 (5 bases). The germline V and J ends were trimmed by 2 bases and 1 base, with 12 bases remaining between them. CDR1 and CDR2 (germline): SGHDT, YYEEEE. The CDR3 contains 15 residues. The chain's CDR3 is CASSFRRGSNTEAFF. CDR3 in DNA: TGTGCCAGCAGCTTTAGGAGGGGATCGAACACTGAAGCTTTCTTT.

This chain connects TRBV7-6 to TRBJ1-3; a weak D match, TRBD1 (5 bases). The V gene's germline CDR1 is SGHVS and CDR2 FNYEAQ. The CDR3 runs to 14 residues. Trimming pared 5 bases from V and 1 base from J, leaving 9 bases between. The CDR3: CASSPQESGNTIYF. DNA of the CDR3: TGTGCCAGCAGCCCACAGGAGTCTGGAAACACCATATATTTT.

The chain recombines TRBV28 with TRBJ2-3, with 8 bases that match TRBD1. Germline CDR1 reads MDHEN; CDR2 reads SYDVKM. This CDR3 has 14 amino acids. V lost 8 bases, J lost 3 bases, and 7 bases stayed unmatched. The CDR3 coding sequence is TGTGCCAGCCTCAGCAGGGGGCGGACAGATACGCAGTATTTT. Its translation is CASLSRGRTDTQYF.

The chain uses TRBV27 and TRBJ1-5; possible D gene TRBD1, 6 bases. This CDR3 region has 15 residues. Between the trimmed V and J ends, which lost 5 bases and 3 bases, there was a span of 14 bases. The germline gives CDR1 MNHEY, CDR2 SMNVEV (reference sequence). Here the CDR3 reads CASSPRTAINQPQHF. In nucleotides, the CDR3 is TGTGCCAGCAGTCCCCGGACAGCCATCAATCAGCCCCAGCATTTT.

For the CDR3, the DNA is TGTGCCAGCTCACCACTTAGCGGGAGAGGGGAGACCCAGTACTTC. As protein: CASSPLSGRGETQYF. V is TRBV18 and J is TRBJ2-5; 9 bases fit TRBD2. The V gene end was trimmed by 1 base and the J gene end by 5 bases; junction bases not matched to a gene: 5. The germline gives CDR1 KGHSH, CDR2 LQKENI. The CDR3 consists of 15 residues. The whole variable domain, remainder taken from reference TRBV18 and TRBJ2-5, is NAGVMQNPRHLVRRRGQEARLRCSPMKGHSHVYWYRQLPEEGLKFMVYLQKENIIDESGMPKERFSAEFPKEGPSILRIQQVVRGDSAAYFCASSPLSGRGETQYFGPGTRLLVL.

This chain connects TRBV7-9 to TRBJ2-1, with 8 bases matching TRBD2. Germline V gives CDR1 SEHNR, CDR2 FQNEAQ (reference sequence). Trimming took 1 base from V and 7 from J; bases not matched to a gene: 6. This CDR3 is 15 amino acids long. CDR3 loop: CASSLEAGVGNEQFF. The CDR3, as DNA: TGTGCCAGCAGCTTAGAAGCGGGAGTGGGGAATGAGCAGTTCTTC.